Listed below are T cell receptor beta chains from one sample, sequenced in a study of blood T cell repertoires in COVID-19. Clones were sequenced by immunoSEQ multiplex PCR, and TCRdb holds only the in-frame ones, with some missing. The table has 130,000 to 150,000 clones, about 80% seen once. The sample consisted of peripheral blood. The receptors come from an elderly woman with acute or convalescent COVID-19. Both conserved end residues are part of each CDR3. The order of the fields is J gene, V gene, D gene, clone size, CDR3 DNA, CDR3 protein. The D gene is left open where the match is weak. Clone size, where shown, is once, few, many, or a class for clones that have expanded.

j_call: TRBJ1-1
v_call: TRBV5-1
d_call: -
clone_size: -
cdr3_nt: TGCGCCAGCAGCTCGAAAAGCTCACAGCCGAACACTGAAGCTTTCTTT
cdr3_aa: CASSSKSSQPNTEAFF

j_call: TRBJ1-4
v_call: TRBV7-8
d_call: -
clone_size: -
cdr3_nt: TGTGCCAGCAACAATCGAACGGACAGAGTTAATGAAAAACTGTTTTTT
cdr3_aa: CASNNRTDRVNEKLFF

j_call: TRBJ2-2
v_call: TRBV19
d_call: -
clone_size: -
cdr3_nt: TGTGCCATCTCGAGTGGGCAGAAGAACACCGGGGAGCTGTTTTTT
cdr3_aa: CAISSGQKNTGELFF

j_call: TRBJ1-3
v_call: TRBV14
d_call: TRBD1
clone_size: -
cdr3_nt: TGTGCCAGCAGCCAAGCGCAGGGGGACGGTCACACCATATATTTT
cdr3_aa: CASSQAQGDGHTIYF

j_call: TRBJ1-2
v_call: TRBV6-5
d_call: -
clone_size: -
cdr3_nt: TGTGCCAGCAGTTACGAGACTAGGGGCCTTAGCTACACCTTC
cdr3_aa: CASSYETRGLSYTF

j_call: TRBJ2-3
v_call: TRBV30
d_call: TRBD2
clone_size: few
cdr3_nt: TGTGCCTGGATTGCTAGCGGGAGTCGATCACTCACAGATACGCAGTATTTT
cdr3_aa: CAWIASGSRSLTDTQYF

j_call: TRBJ1-1
v_call: TRBV4-1
d_call: TRBD1
clone_size: -
cdr3_nt: TGCGCCAGCAGGCAAGGTATCTTTCTGGGACAGGGAGGTACTGAAGCTTTCTTT
cdr3_aa: CASRQGIFLGQGGTEAFF

j_call: TRBJ2-3
v_call: TRBV12-5
d_call: -
clone_size: -
cdr3_nt: TGTGCTAGTGGTTTGGGGGAGTTTATAACAGATACGCAGTATTTT
cdr3_aa: CASGLGEFITDTQYF

j_call: TRBJ1-1
v_call: TRBV5-1
d_call: -
clone_size: -
cdr3_nt: TGCGCCAGCAGCTTAAAACGGGAGGGCACTGAAGCTTTCTTT
cdr3_aa: CASSLKREGTEAFF

j_call: TRBJ1-1
v_call: TRBV29-1
d_call: TRBD1
clone_size: -
cdr3_nt: TGCAGCGTTGAAGGTACAGGGGGAGCTGAAGCTTTCTTT
cdr3_aa: CSVEGTGGAEAFF

j_call: TRBJ1-3
v_call: TRBV12-5
d_call: -
clone_size: -
cdr3_nt: TGTGCTAGTGGTCCAGGGTGGTATCGCGCAAACACCATATATTTT
cdr3_aa: CASGPGWYRANTIYF

j_call: TRBJ2-7
v_call: TRBV6-4
d_call: -
clone_size: -
cdr3_nt: TGTGCCAGCAGTGACTCGGTAAAGGGACAAACCTACGAGCAGTACTTC
cdr3_aa: CASSDSVKGQTYEQYF

j_call: TRBJ1-1
v_call: TRBV2
d_call: -
clone_size: -
cdr3_nt: TGTGCCAGCAGCCCCACCGGGGGAGGCGCTGAAGCTTTCTTT
cdr3_aa: CASSPTGGGAEAFF

j_call: TRBJ1-6
v_call: TRBV30
d_call: -
clone_size: -
cdr3_nt: TGTGCCTGGAGTGTACTGGGATCCGGGGGTAATTCACCCCTCCACTTT
cdr3_aa: CAWSVLGSGGNSPLHF

j_call: TRBJ1-1
v_call: TRBV15
d_call: -
clone_size: -
cdr3_nt: TGTGCCACCAGCAGAGATCCCAGGGAAGTTGAAGCTTTCTTT
cdr3_aa: CATSRDPREVEAFF

j_call: TRBJ1-1
v_call: TRBV3-1/TRBV3-2
d_call: -
clone_size: once
cdr3_nt: TGTGCCAGCAGCCAAGAAAACAGCGGGGCCACTGAAGCTTTCTTT
cdr3_aa: CASSQENSGATEAFF

j_call: TRBJ1-1
v_call: TRBV12-5
d_call: -
clone_size: -
cdr3_nt: TGTGCTAGTGGTTTGGTACCCGGGGTTACTGAAGCTTTCTTT
cdr3_aa: CASGLVPGVTEAFF

j_call: TRBJ1-1
v_call: TRBV11-3
d_call: -
clone_size: once
cdr3_nt: TGTGCCAGCAGCTTAGGAGCCTACAGCAGTGAAGCTTTCTTT
cdr3_aa: CASSLGAYSSEAFF

j_call: TRBJ1-1
v_call: TRBV3-1/TRBV3-2
d_call: -
clone_size: -
cdr3_nt: TGTGCCAGCAAGGCAGGGGCGGACACTGAAGCTTTCTTT
cdr3_aa: CASKAGADTEAFF

j_call: TRBJ1-5
v_call: TRBV19
d_call: TRBD1
clone_size: -
cdr3_nt: TGTGCCAGTAGTTCCGGGACAGGGGTTTTGGGCAATCAGCCCCAGCATTTT
cdr3_aa: CASSSGTGVLGNQPQHF

j_call: TRBJ1-1
v_call: TRBV10-3
d_call: -
clone_size: -
cdr3_nt: TGTGCCATCAGTGAGTCTGGAGGGTGGTCTGAAGCTTTCTTT
cdr3_aa: CAISESGGWSEAFF

j_call: TRBJ2-3
v_call: TRBV10-3
d_call: TRBD2
clone_size: once
cdr3_nt: TGTGCCATCAGTGAGACTAGCGGGGCCACTAGCACAGATACGCAGTATTTT
cdr3_aa: CAISETSGATSTDTQYF

j_call: TRBJ1-1
v_call: TRBV7-9
d_call: -
clone_size: -
cdr3_nt: TGTGCCAGCAGCAAATCAGGGGCGAACACTGAAGCTTTCTTT
cdr3_aa: CASSKSGANTEAFF

j_call: TRBJ2-2
v_call: TRBV7-3
d_call: -
clone_size: -
cdr3_nt: TGTGCCAGCAGCTTAGAGGCCGGGGAGCTGTTTTTT
cdr3_aa: CASSLEAGELFF

j_call: TRBJ2-7
v_call: TRBV5-1
d_call: TRBD1
clone_size: -
cdr3_nt: TGCGCCAGCAGCCGAGAACAGGGGGGAGGCTACGAGCAGTACTTC
cdr3_aa: CASSREQGGGYEQYF

j_call: TRBJ1-3
v_call: TRBV10-3
d_call: TRBD1
clone_size: -
cdr3_nt: TGTGCCATCAGCGTCGGACAGGTCATAGGAAACACCATATATTTT
cdr3_aa: CAISVGQVIGNTIYF

j_call: TRBJ2-1
v_call: TRBV6-2/TRBV6-3
d_call: TRBD2
clone_size: -
cdr3_nt: TGTGCCAGCAGCCGAGTGACTAGCGGGGGGCCGGGTGAGCAGTTCTTC
cdr3_aa: CASSRVTSGGPGEQFF

j_call: TRBJ1-2
v_call: TRBV29-1
d_call: -
clone_size: -
cdr3_nt: TGCAGCGTTGAAACAACTAGGGGAGGGGAGGACACCTTC
cdr3_aa: CSVETTRGGEDTF

j_call: TRBJ2-3
v_call: TRBV11-2
d_call: -
clone_size: -
cdr3_nt: TGTGCCAGCAGCTTAGGGGGGCGAACAGATACGCAGTATTTT
cdr3_aa: CASSLGGRTDTQYF

j_call: TRBJ2-2
v_call: TRBV6-5
d_call: TRBD1
clone_size: once
cdr3_nt: TGTGCCAGCAGGACGGGACAGCTAAACACCGGGGAGCTGTTTTTT
cdr3_aa: CASRTGQLNTGELFF

j_call: TRBJ1-5
v_call: TRBV27
d_call: TRBD1
clone_size: -
cdr3_nt: TGTGCCAGCGGAACTCGGGACAGGGGGAGATATAGCAATCAGCCCCAGCATTTT
cdr3_aa: CASGTRDRGRYSNQPQHF

j_call: TRBJ2-3
v_call: TRBV6-4
d_call: -
clone_size: -
cdr3_nt: TGTGCCAGCAGTGAGCAGCAGAGGACAGATACGCAGTATTTT
cdr3_aa: CASSEQQRTDTQYF

j_call: TRBJ2-5
v_call: TRBV3-1/TRBV3-2
d_call: TRBD2
clone_size: -
cdr3_nt: TGTGCCAGCAGCCAAGACCTTAGCGGGGGGGCTGGAGAGACCCAGTACTTC
cdr3_aa: CASSQDLSGGAGETQYF

j_call: TRBJ2-3
v_call: TRBV5-4
d_call: -
clone_size: -
cdr3_nt: TGTGCCAGCAGCCTGGATGCTACCTTCACAGATACGCAGTATTTT
cdr3_aa: CASSLDATFTDTQYF

j_call: TRBJ1-2
v_call: TRBV29-1
d_call: TRBD1
clone_size: many
cdr3_nt: TGCAGCGTCTATGGGGACAGGGTATATGGCTACACCTTC
cdr3_aa: CSVYGDRVYGYTF

j_call: TRBJ1-5
v_call: TRBV7-9
d_call: -
clone_size: -
cdr3_nt: TGTGCCAGCAGCTTAGACGGGGTTCAGCCCCAGCATTTT
cdr3_aa: CASSLDGVQPQHF

j_call: TRBJ2-3
v_call: TRBV7-6
d_call: TRBD2
clone_size: -
cdr3_nt: TGTGCCAGCAGCCCCGAGTCGGGGGGGGCGTCAGATACGCAGTATTTT
cdr3_aa: CASSPESGGASDTQYF

j_call: TRBJ2-1
v_call: TRBV4-2
d_call: TRBD2
clone_size: -
cdr3_nt: TGTGCCAGCAGCCAAGGACTAGCGGGGGGGCGCCATGAGCAGTTCTTC
cdr3_aa: CASSQGLAGGRHEQFF

j_call: TRBJ2-7
v_call: TRBV2
d_call: -
clone_size: -
cdr3_nt: TGTGCCAGCAGGCAGTCCCGGAGCTCCTACGAGCAGTACTTC
cdr3_aa: CASRQSRSSYEQYF

j_call: TRBJ1-4
v_call: TRBV12-5
d_call: -
clone_size: -
cdr3_nt: TGTGCTAGTGGTTTGGGACACTCGGGAGAAAAACTGTTTTTT
cdr3_aa: CASGLGHSGEKLFF

j_call: TRBJ2-2
v_call: TRBV29-1
d_call: -
clone_size: -
cdr3_nt: TGCAGCGCCTTCGGTCGGGGGGCAGGCGGGGAGCTGTTTTTT
cdr3_aa: CSAFGRGAGGELFF

j_call: TRBJ2-6
v_call: TRBV4-1
d_call: -
clone_size: -
cdr3_nt: TGCGCCAGCAGCCCGGACCCAGGGTCTGGGGCCAACGTCCTGACTTTC
cdr3_aa: CASSPDPGSGANVLTF

j_call: TRBJ1-1
v_call: TRBV25-1
d_call: -
clone_size: -
cdr3_nt: TGTGCCAGCAGTGGAACAGGGCCCACTGAAGCTTTCTTT
cdr3_aa: CASSGTGPTEAFF

j_call: TRBJ1-2
v_call: TRBV27
d_call: -
clone_size: -
cdr3_nt: TGTGCCAGCAGCCGGGGACAAAATTTCAACTATGGCTACACCTTC
cdr3_aa: CASSRGQNFNYGYTF

j_call: TRBJ1-6
v_call: TRBV18
d_call: TRBD1
clone_size: -
cdr3_nt: TGTGCCAGCTCACCTACCGCCGGGACAGGGGCCGACAATTCACCCCTCCACTTT
cdr3_aa: CASSPTAGTGADNSPLHF